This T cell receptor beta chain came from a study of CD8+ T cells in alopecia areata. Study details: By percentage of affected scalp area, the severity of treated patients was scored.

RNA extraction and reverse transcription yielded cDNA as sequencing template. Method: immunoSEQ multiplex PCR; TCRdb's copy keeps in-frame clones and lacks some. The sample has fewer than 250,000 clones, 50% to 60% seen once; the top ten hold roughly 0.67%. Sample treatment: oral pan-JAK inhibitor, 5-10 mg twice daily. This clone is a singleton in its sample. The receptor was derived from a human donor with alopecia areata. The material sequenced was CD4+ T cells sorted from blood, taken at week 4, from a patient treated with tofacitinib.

In DNA form, the CDR3 reads TGTGCCAGCAGTGGCAGCGGGCGGATGGGGGAGCTGTTTTTT. It translates to CASSGSGRMGELFF. The V and J genes are TRBV25-1 and TRBJ2-2, with a tentative D call TRBD2 (6 bases). Germline CDR1 reads MGHDK; CDR2 reads SYGVNS. The CDR3 loop spans 14 amino acids. V was clipped by 4 bases and J by 8 bases, with 14 bases between them.